This paragraph reports one T cell receptor (beta chain). Compared with germline, one end of the junction differs, possibly owing to a read error. CDR3 size: 18 residues. Germline CDR1 is MNHEY and CDR2 is SMNVEV (reference sequence). This specimen belongs to a study of T cells in Graves' hyperthyroidism and ophthalmopathy. The TCR beta CDR3 regions underwent amplification using RNA transcripts as the source. Initially, a first-round RT-PCR of the TCR CDR3 employed the HTBI primer set. TCRdb re-called the multiplex PCR reads through MiXCR, storing one row per CDR3 protein. This sample yields about 600,000 distinct CDR3 sequences, of which 13% to 15% are seen a single time; around 7% belongs to the top ten.

The chain combines TRBV27 with TRBJ2-2; TRBD2 aligns across 12 bases. The sequence came from a young woman with Graves' ophthalmopathy. The sequencing input was blood. The chain's CDR3 is CASYPSRLAGANTGGLFF. CDR3 DNA: TGTGCCAGCTATCCCTCCCGACTAGCGGGGGCTAATACCGGGGGGCTGTTTTTT.